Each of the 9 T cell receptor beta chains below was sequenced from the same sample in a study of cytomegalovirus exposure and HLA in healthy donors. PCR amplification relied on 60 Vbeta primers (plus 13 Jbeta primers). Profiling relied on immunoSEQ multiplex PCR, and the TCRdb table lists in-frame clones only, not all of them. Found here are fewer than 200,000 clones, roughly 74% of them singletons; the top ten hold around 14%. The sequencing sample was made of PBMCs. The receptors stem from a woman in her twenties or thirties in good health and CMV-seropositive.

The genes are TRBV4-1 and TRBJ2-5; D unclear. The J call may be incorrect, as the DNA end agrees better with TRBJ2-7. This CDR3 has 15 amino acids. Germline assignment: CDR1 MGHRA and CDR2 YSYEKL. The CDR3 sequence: CASSQDLYSSYEQYF. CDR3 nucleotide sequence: TGCGCCAGCAGCCAAGATTTGTACAGCTCCTACGAGCAGTACTTC.

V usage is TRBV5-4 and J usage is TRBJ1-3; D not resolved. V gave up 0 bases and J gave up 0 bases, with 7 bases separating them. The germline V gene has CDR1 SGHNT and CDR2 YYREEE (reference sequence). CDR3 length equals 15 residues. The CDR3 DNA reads TGTGCCAGCAGCTTGGCGGGGAGCTCTGGAAACACCATATATTTT. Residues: CASSLAGSSGNTIYF.

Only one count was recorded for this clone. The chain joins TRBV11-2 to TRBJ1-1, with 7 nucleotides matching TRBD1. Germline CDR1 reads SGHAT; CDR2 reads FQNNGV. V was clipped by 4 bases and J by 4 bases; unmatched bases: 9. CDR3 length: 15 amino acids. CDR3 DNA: TGTGCCAGCAGCTCCAGGGGGTCCCTCGTCACTGAAGCTTTCTTT. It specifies CASSSRGSLVTEAFF.

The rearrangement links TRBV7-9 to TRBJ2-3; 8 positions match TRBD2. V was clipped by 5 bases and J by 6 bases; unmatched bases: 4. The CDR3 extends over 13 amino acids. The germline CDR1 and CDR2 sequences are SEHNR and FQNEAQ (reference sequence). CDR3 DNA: TGTGCCAGCAGCACCAGCGGGAGTGATACGCAGTATTTT. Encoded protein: CASSTSGSDTQYF.

CDR3 sequence: CASSPGRGSPTADTQYF. CDR3 nucleotide sequence: TGTGCCAGCAGCCCGGGACGGGGGTCCCCTACGGCAGATACGCAGTATTTT. The chain carries TRBV5-6 and TRBJ2-3; TRBD2 is a possible D gene (6 bases). CDR1 SGHDT and CDR2 YYEEEE come from the germline V gene. This CDR3 spans 17 amino acids. V lost 4 bases and J 4 bases, leaving 22 bases between the germline ends.

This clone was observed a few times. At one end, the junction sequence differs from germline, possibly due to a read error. In DNA form, the CDR3 reads TGTTCCAGCAGCTTATTCGAGGGAAACTATGGCTACACCTTC. Translated: CSSSLFEGNYGYTF. The J gene is TRBJ1-2, the V gene TRBV7-9; D gene ambiguous. The CDR3 is 14 amino acids. CDR1 is SEHNR, CDR2 FQNEAQ, per germline (reference sequence). The full variable domain, in which reference TRBV7-9 and TRBJ1-2 provide the parts outside the CDR3, is DTGVSQNPRHKITKRGQNVTFRCDPISEHNRLYWYRQTLGQGPEFLTYFQNEAQLEKSRLLSDRFSAERPKGSFSTLEIQRTEQGDSAMYLCSSSLFEGNYGYTFGSGTRLTVV.

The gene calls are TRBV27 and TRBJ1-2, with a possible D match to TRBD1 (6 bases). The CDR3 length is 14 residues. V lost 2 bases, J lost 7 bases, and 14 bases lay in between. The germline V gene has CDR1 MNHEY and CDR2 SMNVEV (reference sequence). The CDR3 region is CASSLVQGWGGYTF. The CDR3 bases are TGTGCCAGCAGTTTAGTTCAGGGGTGGGGTGGCTACACCTTC.

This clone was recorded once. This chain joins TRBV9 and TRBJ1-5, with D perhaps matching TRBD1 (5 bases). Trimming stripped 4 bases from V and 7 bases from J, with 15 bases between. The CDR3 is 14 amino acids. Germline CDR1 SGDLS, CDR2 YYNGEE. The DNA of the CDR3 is TGTGCCAGCAGCCTTTGGGGGGTAGGGCAGCCCCAGCATTTT. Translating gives CASSLWGVGQPQHF.

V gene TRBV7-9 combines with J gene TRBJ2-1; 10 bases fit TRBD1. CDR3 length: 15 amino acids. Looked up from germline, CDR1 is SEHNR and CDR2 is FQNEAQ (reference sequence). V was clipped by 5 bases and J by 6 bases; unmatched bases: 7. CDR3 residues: CASSQTGQGPNEQFF. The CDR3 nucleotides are TGTGCCAGCAGCCAGACGGGACAGGGGCCCAATGAGCAGTTCTTC.